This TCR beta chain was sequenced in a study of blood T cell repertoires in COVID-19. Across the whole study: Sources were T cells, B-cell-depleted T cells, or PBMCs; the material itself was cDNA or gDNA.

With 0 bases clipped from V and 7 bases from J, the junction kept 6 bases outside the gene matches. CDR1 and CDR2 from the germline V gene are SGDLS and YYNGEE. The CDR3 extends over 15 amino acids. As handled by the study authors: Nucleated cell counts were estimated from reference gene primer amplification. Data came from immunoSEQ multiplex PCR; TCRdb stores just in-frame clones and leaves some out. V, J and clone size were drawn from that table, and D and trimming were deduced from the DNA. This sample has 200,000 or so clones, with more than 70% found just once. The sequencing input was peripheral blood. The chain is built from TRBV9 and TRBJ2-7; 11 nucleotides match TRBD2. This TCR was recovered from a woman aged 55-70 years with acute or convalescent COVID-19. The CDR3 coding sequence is TGTGCCAGCAGCGTAGCCGGGACTAGCGGAGGTGAGCAGTACTTC. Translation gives CASSVAGTSGGEQYF.